The rows below give T cell receptor beta chains drawn from one sample of a study of blood T cells in healthy people across ages. Using its own MiXCR run on the 5' RACE reads, TCRdb lists one record per CDR3 protein. This sample has 980,000 or so distinct CDR3 sequences, with under 50% found just once. The sample comprised blood. These receptors came from a young man in good health. Each CDR3 is given with its conserved first and last residue. D genes are given only for firm matches. Where a row states a size, it is once, few, many or the class of an expanded clone; other rows omit it.

TRBV4-3,TRBD1,TRBJ1-2,-,CASSQDIQGTNYGYTF,TGCGCCAGCAGCCAAGATATACAGGGGACTAACTATGGCTACACCTTC
TRBV6-5,-,TRBJ1-6,few,CASHSSSYNSPLHF,TGTGCCAGTCACAGTAGCTCCTATAATTCACCCCTCCACTTT
TRBV15,-,TRBJ2-3,many,CATSRDTDTQYF,TGTGCCACCAGCAGAGACACAGATACGCAGTATTTT
TRBV11-3,TRBD1,TRBJ2-7,-,CASSLASGTESNEQYF,TGTGCCAGCAGCTTAGCTTCGGGGACAGAGTCCAATGAGCAGTACTTC
TRBV6-2/TRBV6-3,TRBD1,TRBJ2-7,-,CASRRTGGGEQYF,TGTGCCAGCAGACGAACAGGGGGCGGCGAGCAGTACTTC
TRBV20-1,TRBD2,TRBJ2-7,-,CSTRAQRGISEQYF,TGCAGTACCCGGGCGCAGCGGGGGATTTCCGAGCAGTACTTC
TRBV20-1,-,TRBJ2-6,-,CSASPLLTGANVLTF,TGCAGTGCTAGCCCCCTGCTCACTGGGGCCAACGTCCTGACTTTC
TRBV10-3,-,TRBJ1-5,-,CAISEGARGQPQHF,TGTGCCATCAGTGAGGGGGCGCGAGGACAGCCCCAGCATTTT
TRBV6-5,-,TRBJ1-2,-,CASSRDSTNYGYTF,TGTGCCAGCAGCCGGGATTCGACTAACTATGGCTACACCTTC
TRBV6-6,-,TRBJ2-3,few,CASTPNRGGADTQYF,TGTGCCAGCACCCCTAACAGGGGGGGGGCAGATACGCAGTATTTT
TRBV2,TRBD1,TRBJ1-2,-,CASRGQGTNYGYTF,TGTGCCAGCAGAGGACAGGGAACTAACTATGGCTACACCTTC
TRBV7-2,-,TRBJ2-1,once,CASSKVGNDNEQFF,TGTGCCAGCAGCAAGGTAGGAAATGACAATGAGCAGTTCTTC
TRBV4-1,-,TRBJ2-5,-,CASSQDSRGDPRETQYF,TGCGCCAGCAGCCAAGATTCCCGCGGGGACCCGAGAGAGACCCAGTACTTC
TRBV5-1,TRBD1,TRBJ1-4,-,CASSGGQGNNEKLFF,TGCGCCAGCAGCGGTGGACAGGGCAATAATGAAAAACTGTTTTTT
TRBV7-6,-,TRBJ2-7,few,CASSPTGIGVYEQYF,TGTGCCAGCAGCCCAACGGGCATTGGAGTCTACGAGCAGTACTTC